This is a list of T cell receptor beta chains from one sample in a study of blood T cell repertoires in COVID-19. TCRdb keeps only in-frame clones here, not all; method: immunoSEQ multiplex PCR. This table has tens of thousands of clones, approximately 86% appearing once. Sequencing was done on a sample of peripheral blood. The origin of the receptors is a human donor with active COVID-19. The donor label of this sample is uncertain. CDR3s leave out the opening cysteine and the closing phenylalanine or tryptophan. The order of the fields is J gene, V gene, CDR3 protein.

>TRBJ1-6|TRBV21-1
ASAAPSPPIANSPLH
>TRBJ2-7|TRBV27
ASSLRDSQWEQY
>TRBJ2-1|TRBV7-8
ASGTGTSDYNEQF
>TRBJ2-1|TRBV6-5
ASSLADPRYNEQF
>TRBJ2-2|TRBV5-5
ASSPGTVVLSLGAGELF
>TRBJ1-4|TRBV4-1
ASSPQGGEKLF
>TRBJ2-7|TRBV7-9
ASGQGFLEQY
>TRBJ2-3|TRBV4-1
ASSVQGLAITDTQY
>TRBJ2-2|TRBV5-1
ASVSGVEGFSGELF
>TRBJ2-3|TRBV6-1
ASSDPRLAGAEDTQY
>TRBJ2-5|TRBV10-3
AISDGLAPTVETQY
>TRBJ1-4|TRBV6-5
ASSGRVLDKLF
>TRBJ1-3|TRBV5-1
ASSLTPTVGNTIY
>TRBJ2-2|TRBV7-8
ASSLRQGVTGELF
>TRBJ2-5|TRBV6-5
ASSTGTTGWTQY
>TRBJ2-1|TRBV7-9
ASSPGGGRAINEQF
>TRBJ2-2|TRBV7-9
ASSPLGQGASNTGELF
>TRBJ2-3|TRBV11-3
ASSDRGGADTDTQY
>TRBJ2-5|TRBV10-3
AIRREILETQY
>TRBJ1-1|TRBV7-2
ASGRQENTEAF
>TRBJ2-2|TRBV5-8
ASSFRQVTTGELF
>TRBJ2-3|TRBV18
ASSQTSGGLTDTQY
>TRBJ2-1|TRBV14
ASSPNRDSTNEQF
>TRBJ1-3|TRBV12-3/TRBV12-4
ASSLSGDATIY
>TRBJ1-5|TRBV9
ATPRGDRNQPQH
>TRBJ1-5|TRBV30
AWSVPGNQPQH
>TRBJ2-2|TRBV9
ASSVSSGSAGTLPGELF
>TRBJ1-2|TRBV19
ASKPADRGFGYGYT
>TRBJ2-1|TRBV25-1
ASSEGRSSSYNEQF